Each of the 31 T cell receptor beta chains below was sequenced from the same sample in a study of tumour-infiltrating T cells in Burkitt lymphoma. The data were produced by immunoSEQ multiplex PCR, yet TCRdb's version contains in-frame clones alone and is incomplete. There are 1,500 to 2,000 clones in the sample; 10% to 15% occur only once, and 7.6% lies in the top ten. Sequencing was done on a sample of tumor tissue. These receptors all stem from a human donor with Burkitt lymphoma.

A remark on this clone: This sample includes further DNA sequences coding for the same CDR3. V usage is TRBV9 and J usage is TRBJ2-1; D uncertain. CDR3 length: 14 residues. Germline V gene sequence: CDR1 SGDLS, CDR2 YYNGEE. V lost 3 bases to trimming and J lost 5 bases, with 12 bases between them. The DNA of the CDR3 is TGTGCCAGCAGCGCACGTTTGGCGGACAATGAGCAGTTCTTC. It translates to CASSARLADNEQFF. Based on the CDR3 plus reference TRBV9 and TRBJ2-1, the full variable domain is DSGVTQTPKHLITATGQRVTLRCSPRSGDLSVYWYQQSLDQGLQFLIQYYNGEERAKGNILERFSAQQFPDLHSELNLSSLELGDSALYFCASSARLADNEQFFGPGTRLTVL.

This chain connects TRBV19 to TRBJ2-1, with 9 positions matching TRBD2. This CDR3 region has 17 residues. CDR1 is LNHDA, CDR2 SQIVND, per germline (reference sequence). V shed 7 bases and J 0 bases; nucleotides not matched to a gene: 10. The CDR3 coding sequence is TGTGCCAGTAATCGCCTAGCGGGGACCAGCTCCTACAATGAGCAGTTCTTC. It translates to CASNRLAGTSSYNEQFF.

The chain joins TRBV19 to TRBJ1-2, with a tentative D call TRBD1 (5 bases). Trimming removed 2 bases at V and 5 bases at J, with 9 bases between. This CDR3 is 13 amino acids long. CDR1 is LNHDA and CDR2 is SQIVND in the germline V gene (reference sequence). The DNA for the CDR3 is TGTGCCAGTAGTATACAGGGTACTTATGGCTACACCTTC. Protein sequence: CASSIQGTYGYTF.

The CDR3 DNA sequence: TGTGCCAGCAGTTTGTTAGGAGCGGGAGAAAAAGAGGGGTCCTACGAGCAGTACTTC. This gives the protein CASSLLGAGEKEGSYEQYF. The V gene is TRBV28, the J gene TRBJ2-7, with TRBD2 matching over 8 bases. Germline V gene sequence: CDR1 MDHEN, CDR2 SYDVKM. The CDR3 loop spans 19 amino acids. V shed 3 bases, J shed 1 base, and the junction held 17 bases outside the gene matches. Drawing the rest from reference TRBV28 and TRBJ2-7, the complete variable domain is DVKVTQSSRYLVKRTGEKVFLECVQDMDHENMFWYRQDPGLGLRLIYFSYDVKMKEKGDIPEGYSVSREKKERFSLILESASTNQTSMYLCASSLLGAGEKEGSYEQYFGPGTRLTVT.

V is TRBV4-2 and J is TRBJ1-2; D ambiguous. V was trimmed by 0 bases and J by 5 bases, leaving 7 bases between them. The CDR3 spans 13 residues. The germline V gene encodes CDR1 LGHNA and CDR2 YNFKEQ. The CDR3 DNA sequence: TGTGCCAGCAGCCAAGAGGAGCTATATGGCTACACCTTC. It encodes CASSQEELYGYTF.

The chain joins TRBV7-9 to TRBJ2-1; 13 bases match TRBD2. In germline, CDR1 is SEHNR, CDR2 FQNEAQ (reference sequence). The CDR3 runs to 16 residues. The trim removed 3 bases at V and 8 bases at J, leaving 7 bases unmatched. The CDR3 DNA reads TGTGCCAGCAGCTTTACTAGCGGGAGGGCCTTAGATGAGCAGTTCTTC. It specifies CASSFTSGRALDEQFF.

This chain links TRBV29-1 with TRBJ2-2; D gene unclear. Trimming removed 4 bases at V and 4 bases at J, with 7 bases between. CDR1 and CDR2 (germline): SQVTM, ANQGSEA. This CDR3 is built from 12 residues. This CDR3 reads CSVVIRTGELFF. In DNA, the CDR3 is TGCAGCGTTGTAATCCGCACCGGGGAGCTGTTTTTT.

This clone was detected only a few times. The V call is TRBV4-1, the J call TRBJ2-7; D is undetermined. Germline V CDR1 and CDR2: MGHRA, YSYEKL. Trimming left V 3 bases short and J 0 bases short, with 9 bases between. This CDR3 has 14 residues. The CDR3 nucleotides are TGCGCCAGCAGCCAGGTGGCCCGCTCCTACGAGCAGTACTTC. Translated: CASSQVARSYEQYF.

This chain connects TRBV30 to TRBJ2-3; 15 nucleotides agree with TRBD2. Germline V lookup: CDR1 GTSNPN, CDR2 SVGIG (reference sequence). The CDR3 totals 21 residues. J gave up 1 base and V 0 bases, and 14 bases lay outside the gene matches. DNA for the CDR3: TGTGCCTGGAGTGTAGTTTGGACTAGCGGGGGGGCCGGATTTGGCACAGATACGCAGTATTTT. Its protein product is CAWSVVWTSGGAGFGTDTQYF. The entire variable domain, with the rest obtained from reference TRBV30 and TRBJ2-3, is as follows: SQTIHQWPATLVQPVGSPLSLECTVEGTSNPNLYWYRQAAGRGLQLLFYSVGIGQISSEVPQNLSASRPQDRQFILSSKKLLLSDSGFYLCAWSVVWTSGGAGFGTDTQYFGPGTRLTVL.

In this sample, this clone turned up a few times. This sequence joins TRBV27 and TRBJ2-3; 8 bases agree with TRBD1. The V gene end was trimmed by 6 bases and the J gene end by 5 bases; junction bases not matched to a gene: 10. CDR1 and CDR2 from the germline V gene are MNHEY and SMNVEV (reference sequence). CDR3 length equals 15 residues. DNA of the CDR3: TGTGCCAGCAGCCACGACAGGGGAGGAGTAGATACGCAGTATTTT. Amino acids: CASSHDRGGVDTQYF.

This clone was recorded a few times. The rearrangement links TRBV5-4 to TRBJ2-3; a possible D gene is TRBD2 (5 bases). Trimming took off 0 bases at V and 3 bases at J, with 14 bases between the two ends. The CDR3 loop spans 16 amino acids. The germline CDR1 and CDR2 sequences are SGHNT and YYREEE (reference sequence). The CDR3 spells CASSLVRGLGTDTQYF. The CDR3 DNA reads as TGTGCCAGCAGCTTGGTACGCGGGCTAGGGACAGATACGCAGTATTTT.

This clone was counted only a few times. The chain is built from TRBV19 and TRBJ1-1, with a possible D match to TRBD1 (5 bases). The CDR3 is made up of 13 amino acids. The V gene's germline CDR1 is LNHDA and CDR2 SQIVND (reference sequence). V lost 2 bases and J 1 base, leaving 5 bases between the germline ends. CDR3 DNA sequence: TGTGCCAGTAGTATACAGGGGAACACTGAAGCTTTCTTT. Encoded protein: CASSIQGNTEAFF.

CDR3 sequence reads: CASSLVQGNTDTQYF. Here the CDR3 DNA reads TGCGCCAGCAGCTTGGTACAGGGGAACACAGATACGCAGTATTTT. The gene calls are TRBV5-1 and TRBJ2-3, with TRBD1 matching 7 bases. Trimming at V came to 0 bases and at J to 2 bases, leaving 3 bases not matched to a gene. The CDR3 length is 15 residues. CDR1 is SGHRS and CDR2 is YFSETQ in the germline V gene.

This clone was recorded a few times. This same CDR3 is encoded by further DNA sequences in the sample. The chain couples TRBV27 to TRBJ1-3; the match to TRBD1 covers 7 bases. Germline CDR1 is MNHEY and CDR2 is SMNVEV (reference sequence). The V segment lost 4 bases and the J segment 3 bases; nucleotides outside the gene matches: 3. The CDR3 contains 14 residues. CDR3 nucleotide sequence: TGTGCCAGCAGTTCGACAGGGCTTGGAAACACCATATATTTT. It translates to CASSSTGLGNTIYF.

This clone is deemed hyperexpanded. The rearrangement links TRBV27 to TRBJ1-1; D unclear. The CDR3 length is 11 residues. V was trimmed by 3 bases and J by 7 bases, leaving 6 bases between them. In germline, CDR1 is MNHEY, CDR2 SMNVEV (reference sequence). The CDR3: CASSLRGEAFF. As DNA, the CDR3 is TGTGCCAGCAGTTTGCGGGGTGAAGCTTTCTTT.

The chain joins TRBV5-1 to TRBJ1-5; D is possibly TRBD1 (5 bases). CDR3 size: 14 residues. Germline lookup yields CDR1 SGHRS and CDR2 YFSETQ. Trimming stripped 5 bases from V and 1 base from J, with 10 bases between. The CDR3 region is CASSQGMSNQPQHF. The CDR3, as DNA: TGCGCCAGCAGTCAGGGAATGAGCAATCAGCCCCAGCATTTT.

Only a few counts were recorded for this clone. The V gene is TRBV28, the J gene TRBJ2-3; maybe TRBD2 (5 bases). V gave up 6 bases and J gave up 3 bases, with 13 bases separating them. There are 14 residues in the CDR3. Per the germline V gene, CDR1 is MDHEN and CDR2 is SYDVKM. CDR3 in amino acids: CASSPGPGTDTQYF. The CDR3 DNA reads as TGTGCCAGCAGCCCAGGCCCGGGAACAGATACGCAGTATTTT.

This sequence joins TRBV27 and TRBJ2-3; D uncertain. The germline gives CDR1 MNHEY, CDR2 SMNVEV (reference sequence). CDR3 size: 14 residues. The germline V and J ends were trimmed by 7 bases and 6 bases, with 17 bases remaining between them. Written as DNA, the CDR3 is TGTGCCAGCACACGGGCTTCCGTTTCGGATACGCAGTATTTT. The encoded protein is CASTRASVSDTQYF.

In this sample, this clone turned up a few times. The V call is TRBV5-4, the J call TRBJ2-7; TRBD2 agrees at 7 bases. V dropped 2 bases and J dropped 4; count of bases not matched to a gene: 6. CDR3 length: 14 residues. The germline V gene has CDR1 SGHNT and CDR2 YYREEE (reference sequence). The DNA for the CDR3 is TGTGCCAGCAGCTTTACCGGGGGGATTTACGAGCAGTACTTC. It encodes CASSFTGGIYEQYF.

CDR3 sequence reads: CASTPKGGDTEAFF. The DNA of the CDR3 is TGTGCCAGCACTCCTAAGGGGGGGGATACTGAAGCTTTCTTT. J is TRBJ1-1 and V is TRBV25-1, with D possibly matching TRBD1 (6 bases). V was clipped by 7 bases and J by 5 bases, with 17 bases between them. Germline V gene data show CDR1 as MGHDK and CDR2 as SYGVNS. The CDR3 is 14 amino acids.

This clone was seen a handful of times. The rearrangement joins TRBV19 to TRBJ2-7; TRBD1 matches at 9 bases. The trim removed 6 bases at V and 4 bases at J, leaving 10 bases unmatched. Per the germline V gene, CDR1 is LNHDA and CDR2 is SQIVND (reference sequence). CDR3 size: 15 residues. The CDR3 nucleotides read TGTGCCAGTAGCCCTAACAGGGGGCGAGGGTACGAGCAGTACTTC. This sequence encodes CASSPNRGRGYEQYF.

The gene calls are TRBV7-9 and TRBJ1-1; possible D gene TRBD1, 5 bases. V lost 3 bases, J lost 4 bases, and 21 bases lay in between. The CDR3 has 17 amino acids. Germline V lookup: CDR1 SEHNR, CDR2 FQNEAQ (reference sequence). The chain's CDR3 is CASSFKGSQGWGTEAFF. The CDR3 nucleotides read TGTGCCAGCAGCTTCAAAGGTTCGCAGGGTTGGGGCACTGAAGCTTTCTTT.

CDR3 region: CASSKAGLASYNEQFF. The CDR3 DNA reads as TGTGCCAGCAGCAAAGCAGGACTAGCGTCCTACAATGAGCAGTTCTTC. V and J are TRBV21-1 and TRBJ2-1; TRBD2 is the table's D call, not checked against the DNA. TRBV21-1 is reported as a pseudogene. This CDR3 is 16 amino acids long.

V and J are TRBV12-5 and TRBJ2-5; no reliable D call. The CDR3 is 14 amino acids. Germline CDR1 LGHNT, CDR2 FRNRAP. V lost 1 base to trimming and J lost 1 base, with 7 bases between them. CDR3 sequence: CASGLGASQETQYF. The CDR3 DNA sequence: TGTGCTAGTGGTTTGGGCGCGAGCCAAGAGACCCAGTACTTC. Full variable domain (missing parts from reference TRBV12-5 and TRBJ2-5): DARVTQTPRHKVTEMGQEVTMRCQPILGHNTVFWYRQTMMQGLELLAYFRNRAPLDDSGMPKDRFSAEMPDATLATLKIQPSEPRDSAVYFCASGLGASQETQYFGPGTRLLVL.

This chain links TRBV27 with TRBJ1-3; the match to TRBD1 covers 7 bases. The V gene end was trimmed by 5 bases and the J gene end by 4 bases; junction bases not matched to a gene: 5. Germline values: CDR1 MNHEY, CDR2 SMNVEV (reference sequence). The CDR3 extends over 14 amino acids. CDR3 protein: CASSPTGIGNTIYF. In DNA, the CDR3 is TGTGCCAGCAGTCCGACAGGGATCGGAAACACCATATATTTT.

This sequence joins TRBV11-2 and TRBJ2-1, with D perhaps TRBD2 (6 bases). The V and J ends lost 2 bases and 2 bases respectively, with 16 bases between them. CDR3 length: 17 residues. Germline V lookup: CDR1 SGHAT, CDR2 FQNNGV. As DNA, the CDR3 is TGTGCCAGCAGCTTATTCCCCGAGGCGGGGACCTACAATGAGCAGTTCTTC. Translation: CASSLFPEAGTYNEQFF.

This clone has more than one count but fewer than ten. The chain carries TRBV29-1 and TRBJ2-7; 7 bases map to TRBD2. From germline, CDR1 is SQVTM and CDR2 ANQGSEA. The CDR3 runs to 11 residues. Trimming removed 3 bases from V and 6 bases from J; junction bases left unmatched: 2. The CDR3 coding sequence is TGCAGCGTTGATGGGGGGGGCGAGCAGTACTTC. It encodes CSVDGGGEQYF.

This clone was seen a handful of times. CDR3 amino acids: CASSLYYTEAFF. In nucleotides, the CDR3 is TGTGCCAGCAGTCTCTACTACACTGAAGCTTTCTTT. The chain joins TRBV28 to TRBJ1-1; D remains ambiguous. Germline V lookup: CDR1 MDHEN, CDR2 SYDVKM. Trimming removed 5 bases from V and 3 bases from J, with 7 bases in between. CDR3 length: 12 residues.

The gene calls are TRBV6-5 and TRBJ1-1; unclear D gene. This CDR3 has 15 residues. Germline assignment: CDR1 MNHEY and CDR2 SVGAGI. Between the trimmed V and J ends, which lost 0 bases and 3 bases, there was a span of 11 bases. Written as DNA, the CDR3 is TGTGCCAGCAGTTACTCGACGGGGAGAGACACTGAAGCTTTCTTT. Protein product: CASSYSTGRDTEAFF.

The chain links TRBV10-1 to TRBJ2-7, with D tentatively TRBD1 (5 bases). Per the germline V gene, CDR1 is WNHNN and CDR2 is SYGVQD (reference sequence). The CDR3 has 11 residues. Trimming removed 7 bases at V and 3 bases at J, with 7 bases between. The CDR3 coding sequence is TGCGCCAGCAAGACAGTCTACGAGCAGTACTTC. Its translation is CASKTVYEQYF.

This clone was seen more than once but under ten times. The rearrangement joins TRBV10-3 to TRBJ1-6; 8 bases fit TRBD1. The CDR3 extends over 16 amino acids. V shed 6 bases, J shed 9 bases, and the junction held 13 bases outside the gene matches. CDR1 and CDR2 (germline): ENHRY, SYGVKD. CDR3 coding DNA: TGTGCCATCAGGAAAGGGGGGGGACAGGAAGTTTCACCCCTCCACTTT. This sequence encodes CAIRKGGGQEVSPLHF.